These 30 T cell receptor beta chains came from one sample sequenced in a study of cytomegalovirus exposure and HLA in healthy donors. Primers for the PCR totalled 60 Vbeta and 13 Jbeta. This table comes from immunoSEQ multiplex PCR, and its TCRdb copy is limited to in-frame clones, with some not included. This sample's clone table lists approximately 120,000 clones. The sample was PBMCs. Every receptor here comes from a man aged 25 to 40 in good health and CMV-seronegative.

This chain connects TRBV29-1 to TRBJ2-1; 9 positions agree with TRBD2. V lost 4 bases to trimming and J lost 8 bases; unmatched junction nucleotides: 3. The CDR3 consists of 12 residues. The germline gives CDR1 SQVTM, CDR2 ANQGSEA. The CDR3 nucleotides read TGCAGCGTTGTTAGCGGGGGTTATGAGCAGTTCTTC. Translating it yields CSVVSGGYEQFF.

The V and J genes are TRBV30 and TRBJ2-2, with 8 bases fitting TRBD2. This CDR3 has 15 residues. Trimming at V came to 5 bases and at J to 3 bases, leaving 8 bases not matched to a gene. The germline gives CDR1 GTSNPN, CDR2 SVGIG (reference sequence). The CDR3 nucleotides are TGTGCCTGGGCCGGGGGGGGCGAGGACACCGGGGAGCTGTTTTTT. Translating gives CAWAGGGEDTGELFF.

CDR3 sequence (DNA): TGTGCCAGCATTTGGCAGATCTCTGGGGCCAACGTCCTGACTTTC. Translated, it gives CASIWQISGANVLTF. This chain uses TRBV6-1 with TRBJ2-6; no firm D call. Looked up from germline, CDR1 is MNHNS and CDR2 is SASEGT. The CDR3 loop spans 15 amino acids. V lost 7 bases and J lost 0, with 10 bases in between.

The V gene is TRBV30, the J gene TRBJ1-1; TRBD1 matches at 10 bases. The CDR3 runs to 14 residues. From germline, CDR1 is GTSNPN and CDR2 SVGIG (reference sequence). V shed 5 bases and J 4 bases; nucleotides not matched to a gene: 7. CDR3 nucleotide sequence: TGTGCCTGGGACAGGGGGCGTGGATCCACTGAAGCTTTCTTT. It yields the protein CAWDRGRGSTEAFF.

The V call is TRBV9, the J call TRBJ2-1; TRBD2 aligns across 11 bases. V lost 3 bases and J lost 2; bases outside the gene matches: 4. The V gene's germline CDR1 is SGDLS and CDR2 YYNGEE. CDR3 length: 16 residues. The CDR3 nucleotides read TGTGCCAGCAGCGGCCAACTAGCGGGGGCCTACAATGAGCAGTTCTTC. Its protein product is CASSGQLAGAYNEQFF.

This chain links TRBV29-1 with TRBJ2-4; a possible D gene is TRBD1 (5 bases). Germline V gives CDR1 SQVTM, CDR2 ANQGSEA. Between the trimmed V and J ends, which lost 6 bases and 0 bases, there was a span of 6 bases. The CDR3 has 12 residues. The CDR3 DNA reads TGCAGCGTCAGGGTAGCCAAAAACATTCAGTACTTC. Its protein is CSVRVAKNIQYF.

CDR3 coding DNA: TGTGCCAGCAGCTTAGGGGGTGGGAGGGTAGCCAAAAACATTCAGTACTTC. This encodes CASSLGGGRVAKNIQYF. V usage is TRBV7-8 and J usage is TRBJ2-4, with 7 bases fitting TRBD2. CDR3 length equals 17 residues. V lost 1 base to trimming and J lost 0 bases; unmatched junction nucleotides: 6. Germline V gene lookup returns CDR1 SGHVS and CDR2 FQNEAQ. Together with reference TRBV7-8 and TRBJ2-4, the CDR3 gives the full variable domain: GAGVSQSPRYKVAKRGQDVALRCDPISGHVSLFWYQQALGQGPEFLTYFQNEAQLDKSGLPSDRFFAERPEGSVSTLKIQRTQQEDSAVYLCASSLGGGRVAKNIQYFGAGTRLSVL.

The chain joins TRBV19 to TRBJ1-1; tentatively, D is TRBD1 (6 bases). V dropped 4 bases and J dropped 5 bases, with 14 bases sitting between them. The CDR3 contains 14 residues. Germline V gene lookup returns CDR1 LNHDA and CDR2 SQIVND (reference sequence). This chain's CDR3 is CASSTPTGFTEAFF. The CDR3 DNA is TGTGCCAGTAGTACCCCGACAGGTTTTACTGAAGCTTTCTTT.

The J gene is TRBJ2-7, the V gene TRBV4-3, with 9 bases lining up with TRBD2. Germline V CDR1 and CDR2: LGHNA, YSLEER. This CDR3 contains 15 residues. V was clipped by 0 bases and J by 3 bases; unmatched bases: 3. The CDR3 sequence is CASSQDYSGSYEQYF. In DNA, the CDR3 is TGCGCCAGCAGCCAAGATTATAGCGGGAGCTACGAGCAGTACTTC.

With regard to this clone: One end of the junction fails to match germline, which may point to a read error. The gene calls are TRBV11-2 and TRBJ2-7; possibly TRBD2 for D (6 bases). The CDR3 is 11 amino acids. Germline V CDR1 and CDR2: SGHAT, FQNNGV. The CDR3 protein is CASSLGREQCF. For the CDR3, the DNA is TGTGCCAGCAGCCTCGGTCGGGAGCAGTGCTTC. Full variable domain (missing parts from reference TRBV11-2 and TRBJ2-7): EAGVAQSPRYKIIEKRQSVAFWCNPISGHATLYWYQQILGQGPKLLIQFQNNGVVDDSQLPKDRFSAERLKGVDSTLKIQPAKLEDSAVYLCASSLGREQCFGPGTRLTVT.

V and J are TRBV6-5 and TRBJ2-1; TRBD2 aligns across 9 bases. CDR1 MNHEY and CDR2 SVGAGI come from the germline V gene. Losses at the gene ends were 4 bases for V and 12 bases for J; bases not matched to a gene: 16. The CDR3 has 16 amino acids. The DNA of the CDR3 is TGTGCCAGCAGTTCCCAAGCGGGAGGAGGATCCAAGGGGCAGTTCTTC. It codes for CASSSQAGGGSKGQFF.

The rearrangement uses TRBV28 and TRBJ1-3; TRBD1 agrees at 7 bases. The CDR3 sequence is 16 residues long. J was trimmed by 0 bases and V by 8 bases; bases with no gene match: 10. Germline V gene lookup returns CDR1 MDHEN and CDR2 SYDVKM. The chain's CDR3 is CASCRTGTSSGNTIYF. The CDR3 nucleotides are TGTGCCAGCTGTCGGACAGGCACTTCCTCTGGAAACACCATATATTTT.

J is TRBJ2-7 and V is TRBV4-1; D is perhaps TRBD2 (6 bases). The germline gives CDR1 MGHRA, CDR2 YSYEKL. V was trimmed by 0 bases and J by 3 bases, leaving 21 bases between them. The CDR3 runs to 18 residues. The CDR3 nucleotides read TGCGCCAGCAGCCAAGATCCCTCGGCTAGCGCCCGGATCTACGAGCAGTACTTC. This codes for CASSQDPSASARIYEQYF.

This chain uses TRBV5-1 with TRBJ2-7; D might be TRBD2 (6 bases). The CDR3 runs to 15 residues. Per germline, CDR1 SGHRS and CDR2 YFSETQ. V lost 7 bases, J lost 5 bases, and 22 bases lay in between. CDR3: CASSSLGGARHEQYF. CDR3 DNA sequence: TGCGCCAGCTCCTCCCTGGGCGGGGCTCGCCACGAGCAGTACTTC.

The V call is TRBV5-8, the J call TRBJ1-5; D is undetermined. CDR1 and CDR2 (germline): SGHTS, YDEGEE. CDR3 length equals 14 residues. The V and J ends lost 0 bases and 5 bases respectively, with 9 bases between them. The CDR3 protein is CASSLGTDYQPQHF. For the CDR3, the DNA is TGTGCCAGCAGCTTGGGTACAGATTATCAGCCCCAGCATTTT.

The V and J genes are TRBV7-9 and TRBJ2-1; D not certain. Germline values: CDR1 SEHNR, CDR2 FQNEAQ (reference sequence). The CDR3 consists of 14 residues. Trimming cost V 1 base and J 4 bases, with 8 bases left between them. As DNA, the CDR3 is TGTGCCAGCAGCTTAGGTGGCGGTTACAATGAGCAGTTCTTC. This gives the protein CASSLGGGYNEQFF.

The chain is built from TRBV28 and TRBJ1-1, with unresolved D. Trimming pared 3 bases from V and 5 bases from J, leaving 10 bases between. Germline V gene data show CDR1 as MDHEN and CDR2 as SYDVKM. The CDR3 sequence is 13 residues long. CDR3 in DNA: TGTGCCAGCAGTTTTTTACGGGAGACTGAAGCTTTCTTT. Protein sequence: CASSFLRETEAFF.

V and J are TRBV11-2 and TRBJ2-1; D may be TRBD1 (5 bases). Germline V gene lookup returns CDR1 SGHAT and CDR2 FQNNGV. V lost 8 bases to trimming and J lost 2 bases, with 10 bases between them. The CDR3 is 13 amino acids. The CDR3 DNA is TGTGCCAGCCTCTCAGGGCCCTACAATGAGCAGTTCTTC. It yields the protein CASLSGPYNEQFF.

The chain uses TRBV4-1 and TRBJ1-2, with 9 bases that match TRBD1. Germline CDR1 and CDR2: MGHRA and YSYEKL. This CDR3 contains 15 residues. The V gene end was trimmed by 1 base and the J gene end by 5 bases; junction bases not matched to a gene: 5. As DNA, the CDR3 is TGCGCCAGCAGCCAAGTACCGGGACAGGGATATGGCTACACCTTC. It is translated as CASSQVPGQGYGYTF.

The CDR3 loop is CASSPGYDRDAFF. CDR3 DNA: TGTGCCAGCAGTCCCGGGTATGACAGGGACGCTTTCTTT. The chain carries TRBV28 and TRBJ1-1; 7 bases align to TRBD1. V dropped 5 bases and J dropped 11; count of bases not matched to a gene: 11. Germline V gene lookup returns CDR1 MDHEN and CDR2 SYDVKM. This CDR3 region has 13 residues.

J is TRBJ2-7 and V is TRBV28; 9 bases line up with TRBD2. V lost 4 bases, J lost 3 bases, and 13 bases stayed unmatched. The germline CDR1 and CDR2 sequences are MDHEN and SYDVKM. The CDR3 runs to 17 residues. CDR3 DNA sequence: TGTGCCAGCAGTTCAGGTAGTGCTAGCGGGAACAACTACGAGCAGTACTTC. Amino acids: CASSSGSASGNNYEQYF. Together with reference TRBV28 and TRBJ2-7, the CDR3 gives the full variable domain: DVKVTQSSRYLVKRTGEKVFLECVQDMDHENMFWYRQDPGLGLRLIYFSYDVKMKEKGDIPEGYSVSREKKERFSLILESASTNQTSMYLCASSSGSASGNNYEQYFGPGTRLTVT.

This chain uses TRBV27 with TRBJ2-5; D not certain. The DNA end favors TRBJ2-7, so the J call may be wrong. The CDR3 contains 14 residues. The germline V gene has CDR1 MNHEY and CDR2 SMNVEV (reference sequence). CDR3 DNA: TGTGCCAGCAGTTCCTTTATTCAGGCCTACGAGCAGTACTTC. Translated, it gives CASSSFIQAYEQYF.

V usage is TRBV5-6 and J usage is TRBJ2-7, with TRBD1 matching 7 bases. The CDR3 length is 14 residues. V dropped 2 bases and J dropped 1; count of bases not matched to a gene: 3. CDR1 SGHDT and CDR2 YYEEEE come from the germline V gene. CDR3 region: CASSLPGQSYEQYF. The DNA of the CDR3 is TGTGCCAGCAGCTTACCGGGACAGTCCTACGAGCAGTACTTC.

The rearrangement uses TRBV4-2 and TRBJ2-7; tentative D call: TRBD2 (6 bases). The CDR3 length is 14 residues. In germline, CDR1 is LGHNA, CDR2 YNFKEQ. Trimming left V 4 bases short and J 2 bases short, with 12 bases between. In nucleotides, the CDR3 is TGTGCCAGCAGCCGCGGGGTCACTACCTACGAGCAGTACTTC. Its protein is CASSRGVTTYEQYF.

The CDR3 sequence: CASRRNRGLVYEQYF. The CDR3 DNA is TGTGCCAGCAGACGGAACAGGGGGTTAGTATACGAGCAGTACTTC. The chain uses TRBV28 and TRBJ2-7; 8 bases line up with TRBD1. There are 15 residues in the CDR3. Germline CDR1 reads MDHEN; CDR2 reads SYDVKM. With V trimmed by 6 bases and J by 4 bases, 11 bases remained unmatched.

Concerning this clone itself: This CDR3 is also generated by other DNA sequences in the sample. This sequence joins TRBV7-9 and TRBJ1-2; a weak D match, TRBD1 (6 bases). Trimming removed 5 bases at V and 6 bases at J, with 10 bases between. This CDR3 is 12 amino acids long. Germline CDR1 reads SEHNR; CDR2 reads FQNEAQ (reference sequence). CDR3 region: CASSPTGDGYTF. CDR3 DNA: TGTGCCAGCAGCCCGACAGGAGATGGCTACACCTTC.

CDR3 in DNA: TGTGCCAGCAGCTTGGACAGGGGATTAACTGAAGCTTTCTTT. Translating gives CASSLDRGLTEAFF. This rearrangement joins TRBV5-8 to TRBJ1-1, with 7 bases matching TRBD1. CDR3 length: 14 residues. The V segment lost 0 bases and the J segment 5 bases; nucleotides outside the gene matches: 4. Germline V CDR1 and CDR2: SGHTS, YDEGEE.

The chain employs TRBV30 and TRBJ1-1, with 7 bases identical to TRBD1. Germline CDR1 reads GTSNPN; CDR2 reads SVGIG (reference sequence). CDR3 length: 17 amino acids. Trimming took 1 base from V and 0 from J; bases not matched to a gene: 11. CDR3 amino acids: CAWSAPRTGTMNTEAFF. The CDR3 bases are TGTGCCTGGAGTGCACCTCGGACAGGAACCATGAACACTGAAGCTTTCTTT.

The chain couples TRBV10-2 to TRBJ2-7, with 8 bases lining up with TRBD2. This CDR3 has 14 amino acids. Trimming took 6 bases from V and 6 from J; bases not matched to a gene: 10. Germline CDR1 reads WSHSY; CDR2 reads SAAADI. This CDR3 is CASRSSGTAAEQYF. The CDR3 DNA is TGCGCCAGCAGAAGTAGCGGGACGGCAGCCGAGCAGTACTTC.

The chain uses TRBV19 and TRBJ2-3; the match to TRBD2 covers 9 bases. Trimming removed 1 base from V and 3 bases from J; junction bases left unmatched: 2. The CDR3 spans 15 residues. The germline V gene has CDR1 LNHDA and CDR2 SQIVND (reference sequence). This chain's CDR3 is CASSIGSGSTDTQYF. The CDR3 DNA reads TGTGCCAGTAGTATAGGTAGCGGGAGTACAGATACGCAGTATTTT.